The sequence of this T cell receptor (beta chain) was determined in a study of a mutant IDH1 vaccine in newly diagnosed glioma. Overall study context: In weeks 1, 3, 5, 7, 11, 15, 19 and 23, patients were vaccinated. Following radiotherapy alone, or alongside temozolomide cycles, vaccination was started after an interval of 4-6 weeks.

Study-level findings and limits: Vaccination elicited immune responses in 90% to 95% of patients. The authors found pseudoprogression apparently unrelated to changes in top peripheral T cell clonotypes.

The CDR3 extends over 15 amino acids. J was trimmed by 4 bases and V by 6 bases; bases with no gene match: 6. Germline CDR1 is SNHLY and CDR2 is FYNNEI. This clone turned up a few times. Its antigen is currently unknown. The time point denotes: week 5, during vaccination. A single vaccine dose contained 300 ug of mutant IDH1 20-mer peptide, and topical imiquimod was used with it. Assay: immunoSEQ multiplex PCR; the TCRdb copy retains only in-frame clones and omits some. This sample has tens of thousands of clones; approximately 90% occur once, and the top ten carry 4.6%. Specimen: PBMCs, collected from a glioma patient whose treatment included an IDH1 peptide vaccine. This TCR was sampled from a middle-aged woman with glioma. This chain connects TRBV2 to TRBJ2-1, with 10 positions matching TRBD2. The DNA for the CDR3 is TGTGCCAGCAGGGCTACTAGCGGGGCTTACAATGAGCAGTTCTTC. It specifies CASRATSGAYNEQFF.